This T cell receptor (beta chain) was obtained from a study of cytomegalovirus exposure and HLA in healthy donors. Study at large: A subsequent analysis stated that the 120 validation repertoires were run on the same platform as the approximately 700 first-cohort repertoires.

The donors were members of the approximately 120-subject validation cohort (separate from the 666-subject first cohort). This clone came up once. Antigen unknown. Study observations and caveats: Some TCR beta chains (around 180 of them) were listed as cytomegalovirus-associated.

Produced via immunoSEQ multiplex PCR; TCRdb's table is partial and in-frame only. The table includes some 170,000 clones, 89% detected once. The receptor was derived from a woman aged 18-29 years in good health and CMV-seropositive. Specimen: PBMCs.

CDR3 DNA sequence: TGCGCCAGCAGCTCGACTAGCGGGGCGAACACCGGGGAGCTGTTTTTT. Residues: CASSSTSGANTGELFF. The chain links TRBV10-1 to TRBJ2-2, with 11 bases aligning to TRBD2. This CDR3 has 16 residues. Germline-derived CDR1 and CDR2 are WNHNN and SYGVQD (reference sequence). The ends lost 6 bases at V and 0 bases at J; junction bases unmatched: 3.